This TCR beta chain was sequenced during a study of control samples from healthy donors and cancer patients (dated by TCRdb to 2020 to 2021). Clipping removes 0 bases from V and 7 bases from J, with 5 as the unmatched junction base count. Inclusive of the bounding cysteine and phenylalanine, the CDR3 is 16 residues long. The CDR3 DNA has 48 bases and is translated from base 1. Reading the germline V gene gives CDR1 SGHRS and CDR2 YFSETQ. Library preparation used the immunoSEQ multiplex PCR assay. TCRdb re-hosts the immuneACCESS table, in-frame sequences only. Its copies lack some clones; in the studies checked, an unresolved V gene accounts for under half of them, and the cause for the rest is not known. The sample table lists around 100,000 clones, around 90% of them with a count of one. The leading ten clones occupy 3% of the sample. Notes on this clone: Its antigen target is currently unknown. No quality values exist for individual bases; no much larger clone is one base distant.

The receptor was isolated from a human donor in good health. The donor label of this sample is uncertain. Sequencing was done on a sample of blood. The chain uses TRBV5-1 and TRBJ2-1, and TRBD2 aligns with 12 junction nucleotides. CDR3 reads: CASSLDLAGGRNEQFF. The nucleotide sequence is TGCGCCAGCAGCTTGGACCTAGCGGGGGGGCGGAATGAGCAGTTCTTC.